The 2 T cell receptor beta chains listed next were all sequenced from one sample in a study of T-cell reconstitution after alpha-beta-depleted transplantation in children. It was with unique molecular identifiers that the TCRbeta library was prepared. MiXCR, run by TCRdb on the PCR reads, gives a single entry per CDR3 protein. The data contain about 900,000 distinct CDR3 sequences, about 29% of them singletons. The specimen was PBMCs, mostly from graft donor cells, collected 360 days after TCRalphabeta/CD19-depleted stem cell transplant. The receptors derive from a boy in the first two years of life who had a stem cell transplant for SCID, so the T cells may come from the graft donor.

The chain is built from TRBV12-3 or TRBV12-4 and TRBJ2-1, with D possibly being TRBD1 or TRBD2 (6 bases each). CDR3 length equals 15 residues. V was shortened by 3 bases and J by 6 bases, with 15 bases between the two germline ends. The CDR3 here is CASSFWLSGANEQFF. DNA for the CDR3: TGTGCCAGCAGTTTCTGGCTGTCGGGGGCCAATGAGCAGTTCTTC.

This clonotype was seen only a few times. The chain combines TRBV11-2 with TRBJ2-3, with D hard to call. The CDR3 contains 16 residues. Looked up from germline, CDR1 is SGHAT and CDR2 is FQNNGV. Deletions cut 0 bases from V and 4 bases from J, with 14 bases between. The CDR3: CASSLDFMSPPDTQYF. CDR3 sequence (DNA): TGTGCCAGCAGCTTAGATTTTATGTCTCCCCCAGATACGCAGTATTTT. Complete variable domain (other parts from reference TRBV11-2 and TRBJ2-3): EAGVAQSPRYKIIEKRQSVAFWCNPISGHATLYWYQQILGQGPKLLIQFQNNGVVDDSQLPKDRFSAERLKGVDSTLKIQPAKLEDSAVYLCASSLDFMSPPDTQYFGPGTRLTVL.